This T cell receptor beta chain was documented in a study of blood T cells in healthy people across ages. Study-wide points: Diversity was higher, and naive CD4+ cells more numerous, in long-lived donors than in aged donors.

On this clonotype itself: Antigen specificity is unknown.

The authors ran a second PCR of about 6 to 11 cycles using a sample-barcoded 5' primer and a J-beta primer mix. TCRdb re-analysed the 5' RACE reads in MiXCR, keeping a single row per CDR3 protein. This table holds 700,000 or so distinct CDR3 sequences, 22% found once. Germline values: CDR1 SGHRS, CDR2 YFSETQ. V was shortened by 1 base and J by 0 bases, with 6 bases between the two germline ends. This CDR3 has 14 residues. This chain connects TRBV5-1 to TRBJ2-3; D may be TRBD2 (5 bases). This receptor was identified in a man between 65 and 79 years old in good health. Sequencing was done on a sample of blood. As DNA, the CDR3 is TGCGCCAGCAGCTTGCGGACTAGCACAGATACGCAGTATTTT. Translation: CASSLRTSTDTQYF.